This TCR beta chain is from a study of blood T cell repertoires in COVID-19. Across the whole study: Sample material is recorded as cDNA or gDNA derived from T cells, B-cell-depleted T cells, or PBMCs.

A few counts support this clone. Original handling: How many nucleated cells were present was estimated from reference gene primer amplification. Generated by immunoSEQ multiplex PCR, the TCRdb table keeps only in-frame clones and is missing some. V, J and clone size were drawn from that table, and D and trimming were deduced from the DNA. Of nearly 350,000 clones in the sample, over 70% were seen once. Seattle patients were enrolled during active infection and followed longitudinally. The receptor's source is a woman between 50 and 59 years old with COVID-19, enrolled during active disease. Sequencing was carried out using peripheral blood.

The CDR3 nucleotides read TGTGCCAGCAGTTGGGGCCGGGACACTGAAGCTTTCTTT. It yields the protein CASSWGRDTEAFF. J is TRBJ1-1 and V is TRBV2; a possible D gene is TRBD1 (5 bases). Germline CDR1 is SNHLY and CDR2 is FYNNEI. The CDR3 length is 13 residues. Deletions cut 5 bases from V and 3 bases from J, with 10 bases between.